These 22 T cell receptor beta chains share one sample of origin, sequenced in a study of blood T cell repertoires in COVID-19. Only in-frame clones appear in the TCRdb table, and some are missing; sequencing was by immunoSEQ multiplex PCR. The sample has about 30,000 clones, roughly 88% seen once. Sequencing was performed on peripheral blood. The origin of the receptors is a human donor in a cohort sampled during active COVID-19.

V gene TRBV19 combines with J gene TRBJ1-2; 9 bases line up with TRBD1. V was pared by 3 bases and J by 7 bases, with 9 bases of the junction left unmatched. Per germline, CDR1 LNHDA and CDR2 SQIVND (reference sequence). CDR3 length: 15 amino acids. The CDR3, as DNA: TGTGCCAGTAGTATCCTAACCGGGACAGGGTTTGGCTACACCTTC. Protein: CASSILTGTGFGYTF. The variable domain in full, completed from reference TRBV19 and TRBJ1-2, reads DGGITQSPKYLFRKEGQNVTLSCEQNLNHDAMYWYRQDPGQGLRLIYYSQIVNDFQKGDIAEGYSVSREKKESFPLTVTSAQKNPTAFYLCASSILTGTGFGYTFGSGTRLTVV.

The rearrangement links TRBV25-1 to TRBJ1-4; D ambiguous. Germline V gene sequence: CDR1 MGHDK, CDR2 SYGVNS. There are 15 residues in the CDR3. V lost 6 bases, J lost 7 bases, and 18 bases lay in between. The CDR3 DNA is TGTGCCAGCAGAGCGGAGGGATGGGGTGGTGAAAAACTGTTTTTT. It codes for CASRAEGWGGEKLFF.

V and J are TRBV9 and TRBJ2-7, with 11 bases that match TRBD2. Germline CDR1 SGDLS, CDR2 YYNGEE. V lost 0 bases and J lost 3; bases outside the gene matches: 2. The CDR3 loop spans 15 amino acids. This CDR3 is CASSVVAGGNYEQYF. CDR3 bases: TGTGCCAGCAGCGTAGTAGCGGGGGGGAACTACGAGCAGTACTTC.

V and J are TRBV5-4 and TRBJ1-4; no definite D call. The CDR3 contains 14 residues. Germline CDR1 is SGHNT and CDR2 is YYREEE (reference sequence). The germline V and J ends were trimmed by 1 base and 0 bases, with 4 bases remaining between them. The CDR3 sequence: CASSLRTTNEKLFF. The CDR3 nucleotides are TGTGCCAGCAGCTTGCGTACAACTAATGAAAAACTGTTTTTT.

The chain has TRBV6-1 and TRBJ1-5; D not resolved. CDR1 MNHNS and CDR2 SASEGT come from the germline V gene. The CDR3 is made up of 15 amino acids. Trimming stripped 3 bases from V and 1 base from J, with 10 bases between. The CDR3 is CASSESLSSNQPQHF. The CDR3 DNA reads as TGTGCCAGCAGTGAGAGCCTCTCGAGCAATCAGCCCCAGCATTTT.

The gene calls are TRBV25-1 and TRBJ1-4, with 7 bases fitting TRBD1. The CDR3 runs 14 residues. Looked up from germline, CDR1 is MGHDK and CDR2 is SYGVNS. The junction had 4 bases not matched to a gene; V was cut back by 5 bases and J by 4 bases. This CDR3 reads CASSRQGYNEKLFF. CDR3 DNA sequence: TGTGCCAGCAGTAGACAGGGTTATAATGAAAAACTGTTTTTT.

This clone was observed once. The chain joins TRBV27 to TRBJ1-2; 8 nucleotides agree with TRBD1. The J segment lost 4 bases and the V segment lost 8 bases, leaving 9 bases of the junction unmatched. CDR1 and CDR2 from the germline V gene are MNHEY and SMNVEV (reference sequence). The length of the CDR3 is 14 residues. The CDR3 region has the DNA TGTGCCAGCGGTGGGAACAGGGGGATCTATGGCTACACCTTC. The encoded protein is CASGGNRGIYGYTF.

The chain uses TRBV5-8 and TRBJ1-2, with a weak D call TRBD1 (6 bases). The germline V and J ends were trimmed by 4 bases and 4 bases, with 17 bases remaining between them. The CDR3 is 15 residues long. CDR1 and CDR2 (germline): SGHTS, YDEGEE. The CDR3 coding sequence is TGTGCCAGCAGCGCAGGACAGCAGCTCTCCTATGGCTACACCTTC. Translating gives CASSAGQQLSYGYTF. Full variable domain (rest looked up from reference TRBV5-8 and TRBJ1-2): EAGVTQSPTHLIKTRGQQATLRCSPISGHTSVYWYQQALGLGLQFLLWYDEGEERNRGNFPPRFSGRQFPNYSSELNVNALELEDSALYLCASSAGQQLSYGYTFGSGTRLTVV.

The table lists this clone with a count of one. The chain combines TRBV5-5 with TRBJ1-5; 7 bases align to TRBD1. V dropped 10 bases and J dropped 2; count of bases not matched to a gene: 12. Germline assignment: CDR1 SGHKS and CDR2 YYEKEE (reference sequence). The CDR3 sequence is 15 residues long. The CDR3, as DNA: TGTGCCGGCAATCCCGGTGGACAGGGCAATCAGCCCCAGCATTTT. This encodes CAGNPGGQGNQPQHF.

This chain joins TRBV4-1 and TRBJ2-7; TRBD2 agrees at 7 bases. In germline, CDR1 is MGHRA, CDR2 YSYEKL. There are 15 residues in the CDR3. Losses at the gene ends were 1 base for V and 3 bases for J; bases not matched to a gene: 6. The CDR3 reads CASSQGGGAFYEQYF. In nucleotides, the CDR3 is TGCGCCAGCAGCCAAGGCGGGGGAGCTTTCTACGAGCAGTACTTC.

The chain couples TRBV5-1 to TRBJ2-5, with 16 bases aligning to TRBD2. J lost 5 bases, V lost 5 bases, and 9 bases had no gene match. CDR3 length: 17 amino acids. CDR1 is SGHRS and CDR2 is YFSETQ in the germline V gene. This chain's CDR3 is CASRTGTSGGASETQYF. The CDR3 DNA reads as TGCGCCAGCAGAACTGGGACTAGCGGGGGGGCCTCGGAGACCCAGTACTTC. Together with reference TRBV5-1 and TRBJ2-5, the CDR3 gives the full variable domain: KAGVTQTPRYLIKTRGQQVTLSCSPISGHRSVSWYQQTPGQGLQFLFEYFSETQRNKGNFPGRFSGRQFSNSRSEMNVSTLELGDSALYLCASRTGTSGGASETQYFGPGTRLLVL.

This clone was counted between two and nine times. This sequence joins TRBV29-1 and TRBJ2-7; no clear D gene. The CDR3 sequence is 10 residues long. Trimming removed 5 bases at V and 6 bases at J, with 8 bases between. Germline V gene sequence: CDR1 SQVTM, CDR2 ANQGSEA. CDR3 sequence: CSVTNGEQYF. CDR3 bases: TGCAGCGTTACGAACGGCGAGCAGTACTTC.

The chain recombines TRBV5-5 with TRBJ1-6; D is perhaps TRBD1 (6 bases). This CDR3 comprises 15 residues. The V gene's germline CDR1 is SGHKS and CDR2 YYEKEE (reference sequence). V lost 1 base and J lost 4, with 9 bases in between. The DNA of the CDR3 is TGTGCCAGCAGCTTGCGGGGGGCTTATAATTCACCCCTCCACTTT. Translated: CASSLRGAYNSPLHF.

The rearrangement uses TRBV11-3 and TRBJ2-2; 9 bases align to TRBD1. In germline, CDR1 is SGHNT, CDR2 YENEEA. V trimming: 5 bases; J trimming: 4 bases; junction bases outside the gene matches: 5. The CDR3 contains 15 residues. CDR3 bases: TGTGCCAGCAGCCCGGGACAGGGATCCACCGGGGAGCTGTTTTTT. This encodes CASSPGQGSTGELFF. The variable domain in full, with the rest retrieved from reference TRBV11-3 and TRBJ2-2, is EAGVVQSPRYKIIEKKQPVAFWCNPISGHNTLYWYLQNLGQGPELLIRYENEEAVDDSQLPKDRFSAERLKGVDSTLKIQPAELGDSAVYLCASSPGQGSTGELFFGEGSRLTVL.

This clone was detected only once. The genes are TRBV9 and TRBJ1-2; a weak D match, TRBD1 (6 bases). Germline CDR1 SGDLS, CDR2 YYNGEE. The CDR3 covers 16 residues. Between the trimmed V and J ends, which lost 5 bases and 0 bases, there was a span of 17 bases. The CDR3, as DNA: TGTGCCAGCAGTACCCGAGGGGGGGGGACTAACTATGGCTACACCTTC. Translation: CASSTRGGGTNYGYTF.

This clone was detected only a few times. The chain has TRBV7-9 and TRBJ1-1; D remains unclear. This CDR3 has 15 amino acids. V was pared by 0 bases and J by 6 bases, with 14 bases between. Germline V gene sequence: CDR1 SEHNR, CDR2 FQNEAQ (reference sequence). Written as DNA, the CDR3 is TGTGCCAGCAGCTTAGCGCTCGGGGAGGGATCTGAAGCTTTCTTT. It codes for CASSLALGEGSEAFF.

DNA for the CDR3: TGTGCCAGCAGCTTTAGGGGAAGCACAGATACGCAGTATTTT. This codes for CASSFRGSTDTQYF. This chain links TRBV7-8 with TRBJ2-3, with D maybe TRBD1 (5 bases). Germline V gene sequence: CDR1 SGHVS, CDR2 FQNEAQ. The V gene lost 3 bases and the J gene lost 0 bases, with 7 bases spanning the gap. The CDR3 is 14 amino acids.

V is TRBV3-1 (or the pseudogene TRBV3-2) and J is TRBJ1-1, with D possibly TRBD1 on 5 matching bases. Germline loops: CDR1 LGHDT, CDR2 YNNKEL (reference sequence). CDR3 size: 13 residues. Between the trimmed V and J ends, which lost 4 bases and 5 bases, there was a span of 11 bases. The CDR3 nucleotides are TGTGCCAGCAGCCCGAACGGGGGGACTGAAGCTTTCTTT. Its translation is CASSPNGGTEAFF.

This clone was seen just once. The chain combines TRBV4-1 with TRBJ2-5; perhaps TRBD2 as D (5 bases). The CDR3 length is 16 residues. The germline V and J ends were trimmed by 1 base and 1 base, with 13 bases remaining between them. CDR1 and CDR2 from the germline V gene are MGHRA and YSYEKL. Written as DNA, the CDR3 is TGCGCCAGCAGCCAAGGAGGGCAGACTCCCCAAGAGACCCAGTACTTC. Residues: CASSQGGQTPQETQYF.

This clone occurred once. This rearrangement joins TRBV19 to TRBJ1-2; 7 bases are a match to TRBD1. Germline V gene data show CDR1 as LNHDA and CDR2 as SQIVND (reference sequence). CDR3 length: 15 residues. The junction had 10 bases not matched to a gene; V was cut back by 5 bases and J by 4 bases. This CDR3 reads CASSPRQGGSYGYTF. DNA for the CDR3: TGTGCCAGTAGTCCCCGACAGGGTGGGAGCTATGGCTACACCTTC.

This clone was seen just once. The chain uses TRBV10-2 and TRBJ1-2; D ambiguous. This CDR3 comprises 15 residues. Germline-derived CDR1 and CDR2 are WSHSY and SAAADI. Trimming removed 5 bases from V and 0 bases from J, with 13 bases in between. DNA for the CDR3: TGCGCCAGCAGTCCTATGCGGGGAGCTAACTATGGCTACACCTTC. Its protein product is CASSPMRGANYGYTF.

The rearrangement uses TRBV7-2 and TRBJ2-3, with D unresolved. The germline V gene has CDR1 SGHTA and CDR2 FQGNSA. V was cut by 8 bases and J by 5 bases, with 14 bases left in between. CDR3 length: 13 residues. In DNA, the CDR3 is TGTGCCAGCCTGGAACAGTCGGTAGATACGCAGTATTTT. It codes for CASLEQSVDTQYF.